The 10 T cell receptor beta chains given below trace back to one sample, sequenced in a study of control samples from healthy donors and cancer patients. Repertoires were generated with immunoSEQ multiplex PCR, while TCRdb's copy carries only in-frame clones and drops some. The data show some 160,000 clones, over 85% seen once. Sequencing was done on a sample of blood. The receptors originated from a woman between 35 and 50 years old in good health.

The chain has TRBV30 and TRBJ1-1; D remains ambiguous. Germline V gene data show CDR1 as GTSNPN and CDR2 as SVGIG (reference sequence). V lost 4 bases, J lost 8 bases, and 17 bases lay in between. The CDR3 totals 13 residues. The DNA for the CDR3 is TGTGCCTGGACTATATTCGGGCAGTCGGAAGCTTTCTTT. It translates to CAWTIFGQSEAFF.

The chain combines TRBV7-8 with TRBJ2-5; D may be TRBD1 (6 bases). Germline V gene lookup returns CDR1 SGHVS and CDR2 FQNEAQ. The CDR3 sequence is 15 residues long. Trimming pared 1 base from V and 1 base from J, leaving 10 bases between. DNA of the CDR3: TGTGCCAGCAGCTTAGTTTTAGGGGGCCAAGAGACCCAGTACTTC. This sequence encodes CASSLVLGGQETQYF. Supplemented by reference TRBV7-8 and TRBJ2-5, the full variable domain reads GAGVSQSPRYKVAKRGQDVALRCDPISGHVSLFWYQQALGQGPEFLTYFQNEAQLDKSGLPSDRFFAERPEGSVSTLKIQRTQQEDSAVYLCASSLVLGGQETQYFGPGTRLLVL.

The chain links TRBV7-4 to TRBJ2-5, with 9 bases fitting TRBD2. The junction had 13 bases not matched to a gene; V was cut back by 2 bases and J by 3 bases. The germline CDR1 and CDR2 sequences are SGHVT and SQSDAQ. The CDR3 spans 18 residues. CDR3: CASSLLAGIAKGKETQYF. The CDR3 bases are TGTGCCAGCAGCTTACTAGCGGGGATAGCGAAGGGAAAAGAGACCCAGTACTTC.

This chain joins TRBV6-1 and TRBJ1-5, with D unresolved. The CDR3 is made up of 14 amino acids. Germline V gene sequence: CDR1 MNHNS, CDR2 SASEGT. V was trimmed by 2 bases and J by 1 base, leaving 6 bases between them. The CDR3 region is CASSEQRSNQPQHF. DNA of the CDR3: TGTGCCAGCAGTGAACAGAGGAGCAATCAGCCCCAGCATTTT.

The chain joins TRBV9 to TRBJ2-1; 8 bases are shared with TRBD2. V shed 4 bases and J 0 bases; nucleotides not matched to a gene: 6. The germline V gene has CDR1 SGDLS and CDR2 YYNGEE. This CDR3 comprises 16 residues. CDR3 nucleotides: TGTGCCAGCAGCTACTCGGGGGGGAGCTCCTACAATGAGCAGTTCTTC. Protein: CASSYSGGSSYNEQFF.

The chain has TRBV9 and TRBJ1-1; TRBD1 agrees at 11 bases. The CDR3 spans 15 residues. Per germline, CDR1 SGDLS and CDR2 YYNGEE. V gave up 3 bases and J gave up 4 bases; unmatched junction bases: 5. This CDR3 reads CASSGRGQGGTEAFF. The CDR3 DNA reads TGTGCCAGCAGCGGACGGGGACAGGGGGGCACTGAAGCTTTCTTT.

This clone came up once. The chain uses TRBV5-4 and TRBJ1-1; 8 positions agree with TRBD1. With 4 bases clipped from V and 0 bases from J, the junction kept 2 bases outside the gene matches. Per the germline V gene, CDR1 is SGHNT and CDR2 is YYREEE (reference sequence). The CDR3 contains 14 residues. CDR3 protein: CASSLDRVNTEAFF. CDR3 bases: TGTGCCAGCAGCCTGGACAGGGTGAACACTGAAGCTTTCTTT.

V is TRBV7-9 and J is TRBJ1-6; TRBD1 is a possible D gene (5 bases). Germline CDR1 reads SEHNR; CDR2 reads FQNEAQ (reference sequence). The CDR3 covers 15 residues. Trimming cost V 1 base and J 11 bases, with 15 bases left between them. The CDR3 DNA reads TGTGCCAGCAGCTTAGAGCAGGGTATCCGACCACCCCTCCACTTT. Encoded protein: CASSLEQGIRPPLHF.

This chain connects TRBV6-5 to TRBJ2-1; no reliable D call. Trimming shortened V by 2 bases and J by 4 bases, and 9 bases separated the two germline ends. This CDR3 spans 14 amino acids. CDR1 MNHEY and CDR2 SVGAGI come from the germline V gene. The CDR3 loop reads CASSYLNGYNEQFF. The CDR3 nucleotides are TGTGCCAGCAGTTACCTTAACGGTTACAATGAGCAGTTCTTC.

This chain connects TRBV27 to TRBJ1-5; D is perhaps TRBD1 (6 bases). The germline gives CDR1 MNHEY, CDR2 SMNVEV (reference sequence). Trimming took off 6 bases at V and 4 bases at J, with 16 bases between the two ends. The CDR3 runs 15 residues. The chain's CDR3 is CASRYGGDFNQPQHF. In DNA form, the CDR3 reads TGTGCCAGCAGGTATGGGGGCGATTTTAATCAGCCCCAGCATTTT.